What follows describes a single TCR beta chain. Its antigen is unknown. The data are from a study of cytomegalovirus exposure and HLA in healthy donors. Study-wide points: Investigators reported about 160 TCR beta chains as tied to cytomegalovirus.

TCRdb keeps only in-frame clones here, not all; method: immunoSEQ multiplex PCR. The table records some 180,000 clones, 86% of them present only once. Germline V CDR1 and CDR2: SGHNT, YYREEE (reference sequence). The CDR3 totals 14 residues. Losses at the gene ends were 4 bases for V and 3 bases for J; bases not matched to a gene: 7. Specimen: PBMCs. The chain couples TRBV5-4 to TRBJ2-7; 7 bases are shared with TRBD1. This receptor was identified in a man in his thirties or forties in good health and CMV-seropositive. The CDR3 loop is CASSAGQGVYEQYF. CDR3 sequence (DNA): TGTGCCAGCAGCGCTGGGCAGGGGGTCTACGAGCAGTACTTC.